What follows describes a single T cell receptor beta chain. Its antigen target is currently unknown. No base quality information exists; no much larger clone differs at one position. This sample is drawn from a study of T cell changes during pregnancy in multiple sclerosis (dated by TCRdb to the late 2010s). Study-level background: In women with multiple sclerosis, the researchers looked at how the T cell repertoire shifted as pregnancy progressed.

The library was obtained by the immunoSEQ multiplex PCR assay. Drawn from immuneACCESS, this table holds only the in-frame rearrangements with V and J called that TCRdb kept. Clones are partly lost; checked studies trace under half to an unresolved V gene and leave the rest unexplained. Recorded for this sample are roughly 52,000 clones; about nine tenths of them occurred a single time. Over 0.45% of the sample is in the top ten clones. The junction carries 18 bases between V and J, which are trimmed by 2 bases and 7 bases respectively. The cysteine opens and the phenylalanine closes a CDR3 of 16 amino acids. The entry retains the CDR3 DNA only, 48 bases that are in frame from base 1. According to the germline V gene, CDR1 reads MNHEY and CDR2 reads SVGAGI.

Sequencing was performed on CD4+ T cells from peripheral blood mononuclear cells, taken in the first trimester of pregnancy. The chain joins TRBV6-5 to TRBJ1-5; TRBD1 is possibly the D segment (6 matching bases). The origin of this receptor is a female donor with multiple sclerosis, enrolled in a pregnancy study. Here is the DNA: TGTGCCAGCAGTTACGAAGGAAGCCTGGGGACACAGCCCCAGCATTTT. Its translation reads: CASSYEGSLGTQPQHF.